Described below is a single T cell receptor beta chain sequence and its context. This record belongs to a study of blood T cell repertoires in COVID-19. Whole-study context: Donors in the United States, Italy and Spain gave samples during acute or convalescent COVID-19. Nucleic acid was either cDNA or gDNA, and it came from T cells, B-cell-depleted T cells, or PBMCs.

The protocol was immunoSEQ multiplex PCR, while the TCRdb copy is restricted to in-frame clones and leaves out a portion. The data hold hundreds of thousands of clones, with 75% to 90% observed a single time. The sequencing sample was made of peripheral blood. This clonotype was obtained from a man aged 55-75 years who had recovered from COVID-19.

CDR3 nucleotide sequence: TGCGCCAGCAAGAGTCAGGGGGCGGTGAACACTGAAGCTTTCTTT. This translates into CASKSQGAVNTEAFF. The rearrangement links TRBV5-1 to TRBJ1-1, with 8 bases aligning to TRBD1. The CDR3 has 15 amino acids. Trimming cost V 6 bases and J 0 bases; bases outside gene matches: 7. CDR1 is SGHRS and CDR2 is YFSETQ in the germline V gene.